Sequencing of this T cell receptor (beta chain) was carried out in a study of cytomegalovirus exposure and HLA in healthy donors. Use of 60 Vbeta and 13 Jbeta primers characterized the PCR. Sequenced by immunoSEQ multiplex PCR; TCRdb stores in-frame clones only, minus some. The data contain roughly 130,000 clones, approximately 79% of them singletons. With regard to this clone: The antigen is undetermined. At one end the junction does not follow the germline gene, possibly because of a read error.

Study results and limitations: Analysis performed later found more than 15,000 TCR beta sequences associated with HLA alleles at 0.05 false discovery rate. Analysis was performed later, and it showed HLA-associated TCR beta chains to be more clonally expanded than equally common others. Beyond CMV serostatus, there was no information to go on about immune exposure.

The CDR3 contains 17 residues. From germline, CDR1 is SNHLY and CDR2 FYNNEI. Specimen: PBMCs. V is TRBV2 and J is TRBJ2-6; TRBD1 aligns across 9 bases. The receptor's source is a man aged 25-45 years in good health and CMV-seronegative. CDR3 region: CASSVPGQGTGANGLTF. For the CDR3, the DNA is TGTGCCAGCAGTGTCCCGGGACAGGGAACTGGGGCCAACGGCCTGACTTTC. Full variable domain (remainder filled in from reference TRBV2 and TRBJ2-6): EPEVTQTPSHQVTQMGQEVILRCVPISNHLYFYWYRQILGQKVEFLVSFYNNEISEKSEIFDDQFSVERPDGSNFTLKIRSTKLEDSAMYFCASSVPGQGTGANGLTFGAGSRLTVL.